This T cell receptor beta chain is drawn from a study of blood T cell repertoires in COVID-19 (dated by TCRdb to the early 2020s). Notes on the research overall: The collaborator samples originated in the United States, Italy and Spain and spanned the acute and convalescent phases of COVID-19. The material from the prospective study consisted of cDNA or gDNA derived from T cells, B-cell-depleted T cells, or PBMCs. Subjects who had been exposed to COVID-19, were actively infected with it, or had recovered from it provided the deeply sampled blood TCRbeta repertoires that made up the dataset. The repertoires were released in a freely available public database meant as a resource for research on the immune response to SARS-CoV-2. Samples were obtained from the ongoing ImmuneRACE study (first 160 participants) and from 1,000 to 1,500 subjects provided by 6 global collaborators. Sample metadata almost always included a de-identified subject ID, COVID-19 status, age in years and sex. HLA class I and class II types, where available, came from metadata supplied by the sample provider rather than from assay-based typing.

The table lists this clone with a few counts. Its antigen is currently not known. No much larger clonotype is one base removed from it; base qualities were not supplied. TCRbeta CDR3 regions were amplified from genomic DNA by means of the immunoSEQ Assay, a bias-controlled multiplex PCR. The study's own analysis went as follows. The number of nucleated cells in each sample was estimated from the amplification of reference gene primers within the assay. To quantify the absolute abundance of each unique TCRbeta CDR3 rearrangement, sequence reads were collapsed and filtered. For each sample, productive Simpson clonality was calculated as the square root of Simpson's diversity index across productive rearrangements. TCRdb retrieved this table from immuneACCESS and kept in-frame rearrangements only. Not all clones are present; in checked studies, unresolved V genes account for under half, and no reason is known for the remainder. V and J calls plus clone size are reproduced from that table; the DNA served to infer D and trimming. The sample table contains over 140,000 clones; only one count was recorded for around 79% of them. About 2.9% of the sample rests with the top ten.

CDR1 and CDR2 (MGHRA, YSYEKL) derive from the germline V gene. The CDR3 sequence holds 16 residues, the cysteine and phenylalanine included. Only CDR3 DNA remains: 48 bases, in frame from the first base. Unmatched junction bases come to 7, with V trimmed by 0 bases and J by 5 bases. On the study overall, not on this receptor specifically: The amount of clinical and demographic metadata varied by source and participant and was provided uncurated.

Participants in the prospective study were aged roughly 18 to 100 years, lived in under 30 United States geographic areas, and enrolled through a virtual design. Cohort assignment in the prospective study relied on participant-reported clinical history from a screening survey and a study questionnaire. Recovered participants in ImmuneRACE Cohort 3 were defined as having two consecutive negative NP/OP PCR tests, clearance from a healthcare professional, or resolution of symptoms. In the prospective study, mobile phlebotomists collected whole blood, serum and a nasopharyngeal or oropharyngeal swab from each participant. Participants in the prospective study had the option to provide additional blood draws and questionnaires over a roughly 2-month period. Before DNA extraction, blood samples from the prospective study were shipped at room temperature or frozen.

Recombination joined TRBV4-1 with TRBJ2-3; TRBD1 matches 8 bases in the middle. Sequenced material: PBMCs or T cells enriched from blood (not recorded which). The receptor's source is a woman aged 45-65 years who had recovered from COVID-19. CDR3 loop: CASSQEGQGLRDTQYF. Here is the DNA: TGCGCCAGCAGCCAAGAAGGACAGGGCCTACGAGATACGCAGTATTTT.